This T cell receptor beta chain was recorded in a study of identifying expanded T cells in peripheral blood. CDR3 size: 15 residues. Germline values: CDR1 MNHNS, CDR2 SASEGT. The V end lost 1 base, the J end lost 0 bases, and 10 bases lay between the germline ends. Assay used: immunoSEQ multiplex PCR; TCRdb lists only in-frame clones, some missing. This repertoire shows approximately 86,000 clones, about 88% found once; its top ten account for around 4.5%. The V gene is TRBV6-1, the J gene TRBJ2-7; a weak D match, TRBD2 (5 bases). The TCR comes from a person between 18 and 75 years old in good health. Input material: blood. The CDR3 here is CASSEGWRSSYEQYF. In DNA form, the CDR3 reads TGTGCCAGCAGTGAAGGATGGAGGAGCTCCTACGAGCAGTACTTC.